These T cell receptor beta chains were read from a single sample in a study of shared clonotypes between healthy human individuals. Assay used: immunoSEQ multiplex PCR; TCRdb lists only in-frame clones, some missing. Of some 1,400,000 clones in the sample, around 97% were seen once. The sequenced sample consisted of naive CD4+ T cells sorted from blood. These receptors were taken from a man younger than 45 in good health. CDR3s include the opening cysteine and the closing phenylalanine or tryptophan.

J,V,CDR3
TRBJ1-1,TRBV10-3,CAISGQENTEAFF
TRBJ1-1,TRBV10-1,CASRQGMNTEAFF
TRBJ2-7,TRBV19,CASYRDGEQYF
TRBJ2-2,TRBV4-3,CASSQEGVTGELFF
TRBJ2-5,TRBV9,CASSVAVQGMETQYF
TRBJ2-5,TRBV5-6,CASSFFLSGLVLTQYF
TRBJ2-7,TRBV10-3,CAISKDRVEQYF
TRBJ1-5,TRBV4-3,CASSQGDSSNQPQHF
TRBJ1-1,TRBV20-1,CSAGQGEAFF
TRBJ2-1,TRBV7-9,CASSLRSVRRGYNEQFF
TRBJ2-3,TRBV2,CAWMSGMVGFTDTQYF
TRBJ2-3,TRBV6-5,CASSNNFNTQYF
TRBJ2-7,TRBV11-2,CASSRGRETYEQYF
TRBJ2-6,TRBV2,CASSEVRVSGANVLTF
TRBJ1-1,TRBV23-1,CASSRETWAFDTEAFF
TRBJ1-1,TRBV7-2,CASSLAPGGVGTEAFF
TRBJ1-4,TRBV18,CASSRAGVFF
TRBJ2-7,TRBV19,CASSMVTRGGRYEQYF
TRBJ2-2,TRBV7-2,CASSLAVMVTGELFF
TRBJ2-3,TRBV9,CASSVLGNTDTQYF
TRBJ2-7,TRBV27,CASSLRDLRDRGYEQYF
TRBJ1-1,TRBV15,CATSREPTDTEAFF
TRBJ2-2,TRBV9,CASSLYRASTGELFF
TRBJ1-1,TRBV20-1,CSAKDIFEAFF
TRBJ2-1,TRBV5-4,CASSSGTSLYNEQFF
TRBJ2-7,TRBV29-1,CSVAGVPTQGIRYEQYF
TRBJ2-5,TRBV5-1,CASSLAASALETQYF
TRBJ2-3,TRBV19,CASSIESGDTQYF
TRBJ2-2,TRBV27,CASSFWGAGELFF
TRBJ2-3,TRBV28,CASSPPTSGRTDTQYF
TRBJ2-7,TRBV28,CASRGLAGGTYEQYF
TRBJ2-5,TRBV14,CASSQWGRGVQETQYF
TRBJ2-5,TRBV7-2,CASSLNLRAETQYF
TRBJ2-2,TRBV28,CASDGDRMNTGELFF
TRBJ2-6,TRBV19,CASTIRGGFSGANVLTF
TRBJ1-1,TRBV12-5,CASGLDRGAGTEAFF
TRBJ2-6,TRBV19,CASRVGGANVLTF
TRBJ1-1,TRBV7-2,CASSLAAQGRGEAFF
TRBJ2-1,TRBV5-1,CASSTGQVHEQFF
TRBJ2-5,TRBV7-2,CASSLILETQYF
TRBJ1-5,TRBV27,CASSLNSRGSNQPQHF
TRBJ2-5,TRBV9,CASSVRGSEETQYF
TRBJ2-3,TRBV29-1,CSVKGRTNADTQYF
TRBJ2-3,TRBV9,CASSPGTGVSDTQYF
TRBJ1-3,TRBV27,CASRQSGGAGNTIYF
TRBJ1-5,TRBV7-6,CASSLFTAGTGGGQPQHF
TRBJ2-5,TRBV5-6,CASSEGGGRARETQYF
TRBJ1-2,TRBV5-1,CASSLAVGSNYGYTF
TRBJ1-1,TRBV7-9,CASSLKGLLLNTEVFF
TRBJ2-2,TRBV7-9,CASSLGVQENTGELFF
TRBJ2-7,TRBV10-3,CAIKKPSSDEQYF